The 32 T cell receptor beta chains reported below all come from one sample, sequenced in a study of T cell responses to AZD1222 COVID-19 vaccine. Here immunoSEQ multiplex PCR was the method, and the copy in TCRdb shows in-frame clones only, minus some. The sample consists of nearly 90,000 clones, roughly 88% of them appearing once. This specimen consisted of peripheral blood, obtained on day 0 of MenACWY control vaccination. These TCRs come from an adult in good health.

CDR3: CATSGHEFGNEQFF. The CDR3 coding sequence is TGTGCCACCAGTGGACACGAGTTCGGGAATGAGCAGTTCTTC. The chain joins TRBV24-1 to TRBJ2-1; D not resolved. The germline V and J ends were trimmed by 5 bases and 7 bases, with 14 bases remaining between them. Germline V lookup: CDR1 KGHDR, CDR2 SFDVKD. The CDR3 has 14 residues.

The V gene is TRBV11-2, the J gene TRBJ2-3, with 8 bases aligning to TRBD2. Germline-derived CDR1 and CDR2 are SGHAT and FQNNGV. Trimming cost V 6 bases and J 8 bases; bases outside gene matches: 4. The CDR3 sequence is 12 residues long. The CDR3 sequence is CASSHGGGTQYF. The CDR3 region has the DNA TGTGCCAGCAGTCACGGGGGGGGTACGCAGTATTTT.

The rearrangement joins TRBV2 to TRBJ1-5; 8 bases fit TRBD1. Germline V CDR1 and CDR2: SNHLY, FYNNEI. With V trimmed by 6 bases and J by 6 bases, 7 bases remained unmatched. The CDR3 has 14 amino acids. The CDR3 DNA follows: TGTGCCAGCAGGAGAGTGGACAGGGCTCAGCCCCAGCATTTT. Protein: CASRRVDRAQPQHF. Filled out from reference TRBV2 and TRBJ1-5, the complete variable domain reads EPEVTQTPSHQVTQMGQEVILRCVPISNHLYFYWYRQILGQKVEFLVSFYNNEISEKSEIFDDQFSVERPDGSNFTLKIRSTKLEDSAMYFCASRRVDRAQPQHFGDGTRLSIL.

The chain joins TRBV4-2 to TRBJ1-5; D gene ambiguous. Germline V CDR1 and CDR2: LGHNA, YNFKEQ. The CDR3 is 15 residues long. The ends were cut back, 4 bases at V and 1 base at J, with 11 bases in the middle. CDR3 sequence: CASSPSRVSNQPQHF. Written as DNA, the CDR3 is TGTGCCAGCAGCCCCTCAAGGGTAAGCAATCAGCCCCAGCATTTT.

This chain connects TRBV18 to TRBJ1-3, with D tentatively TRBD1 (5 bases). V was clipped by 5 bases and J by 2 bases, with 10 bases between them. The length of the CDR3 is 14 residues. Germline assignment: CDR1 KGHSH and CDR2 LQKENI. For the CDR3, the DNA is TGTGCCAGCTCATCCTCGGGGGCTGGAAACACCATATATTTT. This translates into CASSSSGAGNTIYF.

This clone was seen a handful of times. This chain connects TRBV6-5 to TRBJ1-6, with 7 bases that match TRBD1. Losses at the gene ends were 4 bases for V and 5 bases for J; bases not matched to a gene: 5. The CDR3 extends over 15 amino acids. Germline loops: CDR1 MNHEY, CDR2 SVGAGI. Here the CDR3 reads CASSFRGQNNSPLHF. CDR3 nucleotides: TGTGCCAGCAGTTTCAGGGGACAGAATAATTCACCCCTCCACTTT.

This chain links TRBV29-1 with TRBJ1-6; 7 positions agree with TRBD1. The CDR3 loop spans 15 amino acids. CDR1 SQVTM and CDR2 ANQGSEA come from the germline V gene. Trimming took 5 bases from V and 2 from J; bases not matched to a gene: 6. The CDR3 loop reads CSVRDSEAYNSPLHF. DNA for the CDR3: TGCAGCGTTAGGGACAGCGAGGCCTATAATTCACCCCTCCACTTT.

This rearrangement joins TRBV5-1 to TRBJ2-1; D is ambiguous. V was clipped by 3 bases and J by 1 base, with 14 bases between them. Germline loops: CDR1 SGHRS, CDR2 YFSETQ. The CDR3 totals 16 residues. The CDR3 bases are TGCGCCAGCAGCTCGACGGGCAGGTCGTCCTACAATGAGCAGTTCTTC. The encoded protein is CASSSTGRSSYNEQFF.

This chain uses TRBV7-2 with TRBJ1-3; 9 nucleotides match TRBD1. Trimming removed 8 bases from V and 7 bases from J; junction bases left unmatched: 3. The CDR3 is 12 amino acids. From germline, CDR1 is SGHTA and CDR2 FQGNSA. CDR3 region: CASGQGKNTIYF. Here the CDR3 DNA reads TGTGCCAGCGGACAGGGGAAGAACACCATATATTTT.

CDR3 DNA: TGTGCCAGCAGCTTTTTGTCAGCGGGGGGGGCAGATACGCAGTATTTT. Translation gives CASSFLSAGGADTQYF. The chain employs TRBV5-6 and TRBJ2-3, with 10 bases aligning to TRBD2. Per the germline V gene, CDR1 is SGHDT and CDR2 is YYEEEE. V was pared by 2 bases and J by 4 bases, with 7 bases of the junction left unmatched. CDR3 size: 16 residues.

This clone has more than one count but fewer than ten. The chain has TRBV5-6 and TRBJ1-6; D is uncertain. In germline, CDR1 is SGHDT, CDR2 YYEEEE. The CDR3 extends over 12 amino acids. Trimming left V 0 bases short and J 15 bases short, with 10 bases between. For the CDR3, the DNA is TGTGCCAGCAGCTTGGTCCCCAAGGGCCTCCACTTT. It encodes CASSLVPKGLHF. The entire variable domain, with the rest obtained from reference TRBV5-6 and TRBJ1-6, is as follows: DAGVTQSPTHLIKTRGQQVTLRCSPKSGHDTVSWYQQALGQGPQFIFQYYEEEERQRGNFPDRFSGHQFPNYSSELNVNALLLGDSALYLCASSLVPKGLHFGNGTRLTVT.

The rearrangement uses TRBV7-7 and TRBJ2-5, with D possibly matching TRBD2 (5 bases). Per germline, CDR1 SSHAT and CDR2 FNYEAQ (reference sequence). Trimming cost V 1 base and J 1 base, with 10 bases left between them. The CDR3 has 15 residues. The DNA of the CDR3 is TGTGCCAGCAGCTTAGGTTCGGGGATCCAAGAGACCCAGTACTTC. Its translation: CASSLGSGIQETQYF.

This clone was observed once. The V and J genes are TRBV7-2 and TRBJ2-5; 13 positions match TRBD2. CDR1 and CDR2 (germline): SGHTA, FQGNSA. The CDR3 covers 16 residues. V shed 3 bases and J 4 bases; nucleotides not matched to a gene: 5. The CDR3 bases are TGTGCCAGCAGCTTGGGGACTAGCGGGGCCGCAGAGACCCAGTACTTC. Translating gives CASSLGTSGAAETQYF.

The rearrangement links TRBV4-2 to TRBJ2-5; D is perhaps TRBD2 (5 bases). Per the germline V gene, CDR1 is LGHNA and CDR2 is YNFKEQ. The V end lost 3 bases, the J end lost 5 bases, and 10 bases lay between the germline ends. The CDR3 has 13 amino acids. The CDR3 DNA reads as TGTGCCAGCAGCCAGACGACGGGGGAGACCCAGTACTTC. Translated: CASSQTTGETQYF.

V and J are TRBV5-1 and TRBJ1-2; no clear D gene. Germline CDR1 is SGHRS and CDR2 is YFSETQ. This CDR3 contains 14 residues. Between the trimmed V and J ends, which lost 0 bases and 0 bases, there was a span of 6 bases. The CDR3 DNA sequence: TGCGCCAGCAGCTTGGAAAGCGCTAACTATGGCTACACCTTC. The encoded protein is CASSLESANYGYTF.

The chain combines TRBV6-5 with TRBJ1-6; a possible D gene is TRBD1 (5 bases). CDR3 length equals 13 residues. The V end lost 7 bases, the J end lost 6 bases, and 10 bases lay between the germline ends. CDR1 is MNHEY, CDR2 SVGAGI, per germline. CDR3 DNA sequence: TGTGCCAGCACCTGGACAAGTAATTCACCCCTCCACTTT. This translates into CASTWTSNSPLHF.

This clone was seen a single time. The J gene is TRBJ1-2, the V gene TRBV3-1 (or the pseudogene TRBV3-2), with 9 positions matching TRBD1. V was pared by 4 bases and J by 1 base, with 4 bases of the junction left unmatched. The CDR3 totals 15 residues. Germline V gene data show CDR1 as LGHDT and CDR2 as YNNKEL (reference sequence). The chain's CDR3 is CASSPRDRDNYGYTF. CDR3 coding DNA: TGTGCCAGCAGCCCTCGGGACAGGGATAACTATGGCTACACCTTC.

V gene TRBV6-5 combines with J gene TRBJ1-4, with D perhaps TRBD1 (6 bases). V lost 2 bases, J lost 7 bases, and 17 bases lay in between. CDR3 size: 16 residues. CDR1 is MNHEY, CDR2 SVGAGI, per germline. CDR3 DNA: TGTGCCAGCAGTTACCGCCGCGGGGGCAGGGGTGAAAAACTGTTTTTT. Amino acid sequence: CASSYRRGGRGEKLFF.

The chain links TRBV4-2 to TRBJ2-7, with TRBD2 as a possible D gene (5 bases). Germline CDR1 reads LGHNA; CDR2 reads YNFKEQ. The CDR3 is 14 residues long. Trimming removed 0 bases at V and 5 bases at J, with 11 bases between. The CDR3 nucleotides read TGTGCCAGCAGCCAAGATCTAAGAGGGCACGAGCAGTACTTC. This gives the protein CASSQDLRGHEQYF.

The V call is TRBV10-3, the J call TRBJ1-1; D is uncertain. V was clipped by 5 bases and J by 1 base, with 5 bases between them. The CDR3 has 12 amino acids. Germline V gives CDR1 ENHRY, CDR2 SYGVKD. The DNA of the CDR3 is TGTGCCATCAGTACGGGGAACACTGAAGCTTTCTTT. This gives the protein CAISTGNTEAFF.

The genes are TRBV4-2 and TRBJ2-7; D call uncertain. The germline V gene has CDR1 LGHNA and CDR2 YNFKEQ. The CDR3 covers 15 residues. Trimming removed 1 base at V and 3 bases at J, with 13 bases between. The CDR3, as DNA: TGTGCCAGCAGCCAAGTCTCTAACAGCAACTACGAGCAGTACTTC. It codes for CASSQVSNSNYEQYF.

The CDR3 DNA reads TGCAGCGTTGGGGGCAGGGGGGTAGGCGAGCAGTACTTC. Amino acids: CSVGGRGVGEQYF. The rearrangement uses TRBV29-1 and TRBJ2-7, with TRBD1 as a possible D gene (7 bases). CDR3 size: 13 residues. Germline values: CDR1 SQVTM, CDR2 ANQGSEA. The ends were cut back, 4 bases at V and 6 bases at J, with 16 bases in the middle.

The CDR3 DNA follows: TGTGCCAGCTCACCACTAGTAACTAATGAAAAACTGTTTTTT. Translated, it gives CASSPLVTNEKLFF. This chain connects TRBV18 to TRBJ1-4; the D is unclear. Germline-derived CDR1 and CDR2 are KGHSH and LQKENI. The V end was cut by 1 base, the J end by 1 base, with 4 bases between. The CDR3 contains 14 residues.

The chain is built from TRBV28 and TRBJ2-7, with no clear D. Germline CDR1 and CDR2: MDHEN and SYDVKM. The CDR3 is made up of 11 amino acids. The ends were cut back, 3 bases at V and 4 bases at J, with 4 bases in the middle. In DNA, the CDR3 is TGTGCCAGCAGTTTTAAATACGAGCAGTACTTC. Translation gives CASSFKYEQYF.

Here the CDR3 DNA reads TGTGCCAGCAGGGGGACAGGGGAAGGTAATCAGCCCCAGCATTTT. Protein sequence: CASRGTGEGNQPQHF. V gene TRBV6-5 combines with J gene TRBJ1-5; the match to TRBD1 covers 10 bases. Germline V gene data show CDR1 as MNHEY and CDR2 as SVGAGI. J lost 4 bases, V lost 6 bases, and 6 bases had no gene match. CDR3 size: 15 residues.

A single count supports this clone. This chain connects TRBV6-6 to TRBJ2-7; TRBD1 or TRBD2 may be the D gene (7 bases each). The CDR3 has 15 residues. The ends were cut back, 3 bases at V and 6 bases at J, with 18 bases in the middle. Germline V CDR1 and CDR2: MNHNY, SVGAGI (reference sequence). This CDR3 reads CASSYSQGGSGEQYF. DNA for the CDR3: TGTGCCAGCAGTTATTCGCAGGGGGGGTCGGGCGAGCAGTACTTC.

V is TRBV21-1 and J is TRBJ1-1; TRBD1, the D gene given by the table, was not confirmed from the DNA. TRBV21-1 is a known pseudogene. The CDR3 is 19 residues long. Here the CDR3 reads CASSKGGRTESSRRTEAFF. CDR3 DNA: TGTGCCAGCAGCAAAGGGGGTCGGACAGAAAGTTCCAGGCGCACTGAAGCTTTCTTT.

The gene calls are TRBV4-3 and TRBJ1-2, with a weak D call TRBD1 (5 bases). Trimming cost V 0 bases and J 4 bases, with 12 bases left between them. The V gene's germline CDR1 is LGHNA and CDR2 YSLEER. This CDR3 has 15 amino acids. This CDR3 reads CASSQEAGKGYGYTF. The CDR3 DNA sequence: TGCGCCAGCAGCCAAGAGGCAGGGAAGGGCTATGGCTACACCTTC.

V usage is TRBV12-5 and J usage is TRBJ2-2; 7 bases fit TRBD1. The CDR3 extends over 15 amino acids. Germline CDR1 LGHNT, CDR2 FRNRAP. Trimming removed 5 bases from V and 7 bases from J; junction bases left unmatched: 10. As DNA, the CDR3 is TGTGCTAGTGGTCCCCCCACAGGGGTCAACGGGGAGCTGTTTTTT. This sequence encodes CASGPPTGVNGELFF. Full variable domain (missing parts from reference TRBV12-5 and TRBJ2-2): DARVTQTPRHKVTEMGQEVTMRCQPILGHNTVFWYRQTMMQGLELLAYFRNRAPLDDSGMPKDRFSAEMPDATLATLKIQPSEPRDSAVYFCASGPPTGVNGELFFGEGSRLTVL.

This chain uses TRBV30 with TRBJ2-3, with 11 bases lining up with TRBD2. V trimming: 3 bases; J trimming: 6 bases; junction bases outside the gene matches: 5. The CDR3 consists of 14 residues. Germline CDR1 and CDR2: GTSNPN and SVGIG (reference sequence). The CDR3 sequence: CAWSSGLAADTQYF. DNA of the CDR3: TGTGCCTGGAGCTCGGGACTAGCGGCCGATACGCAGTATTTT. Full variable domain (remainder filled in from reference TRBV30 and TRBJ2-3): SQTIHQWPATLVQPVGSPLSLECTVEGTSNPNLYWYRQAAGRGLQLLFYSVGIGQISSEVPQNLSASRPQDRQFILSSKKLLLSDSGFYLCAWSSGLAADTQYFGPGTRLTVL.

The chain joins TRBV6-6 to TRBJ2-2; 10 bases are a match to TRBD2. This CDR3 has 20 amino acids. The V gene end was trimmed by 5 bases and the J gene end by 3 bases; junction bases not matched to a gene: 18. CDR1 and CDR2 from the germline V gene are MNHNY and SVGAGI (reference sequence). For the CDR3, the DNA is TGTGCCAGCAGTCTCCCGGGCGAGGGAAGCGGGGGGGCCTACACCGGGGAGCTGTTTTTT. Translation: CASSLPGEGSGGAYTGELFF.

The chain joins TRBV14 to TRBJ1-2, with TRBD1 identical over 7 bases. Losses at the gene ends were 8 bases for V and 0 bases for J; bases not matched to a gene: 9. Germline V CDR1 and CDR2: SGHDN, FVKESK. The CDR3 runs 15 residues. As DNA, the CDR3 is TGTGCCAGCTCCCAGATCGGGACAGCTAACTATGGCTACACCTTC. Translation gives CASSQIGTANYGYTF.